This note documents a single T cell receptor (beta chain) sequence. Its specificity is not known. Sequencing was performed with immunoSEQ multiplex PCR; in TCRdb, only in-frame clones are kept and a portion is missing. The sample includes around 2,000,000 clones, about 95% of them seen just once. This sample is part of a study of shared clonotypes between healthy human individuals. General study results and limits: Apart from blood, nothing was sampled; tissue repertoires likely differ.

The junction had 5 bases not matched to a gene; V was cut back by 6 bases and J by 5 bases. Germline CDR1 is MNHNY and CDR2 is SVGAGI (reference sequence). This CDR3 has 14 residues. What was sequenced was naive CD4+ T cells sorted from blood. The subset: CD45RA+ positively selected. This rearrangement joins TRBV6-6 to TRBJ2-5; 11 nucleotides align to TRBD2. This TCR derives from a man between 18 and 29 years old in good health. The CDR3 coding sequence is TGTGCCAGCAGACCCACTAGCGGGGGTGAGACCCAGTACTTC. This encodes CASRPTSGGETQYF.